The TCR beta chain described here comes from a study of T-cell reconstitution after alpha-beta-depleted transplantation in children. This clonotype was recorded a few times. Construction of the TCRbeta library involved unique molecular identifiers. A single record per CDR3 protein comes from TCRdb applying MiXCR to the PCR reads. The sample shows approximately 120,000 distinct CDR3 sequences, 9.5% to 10% of them seen only once. The germline gives CDR1 KGHDR, CDR2 SFDVKD. The CDR3 runs 14 residues. V lost 5 bases to trimming and J lost 4 bases, with 11 bases between them. This material consisted of PBMCs, mostly from graft donor cells, taken 180 days after TCRalphabeta/CD19-depleted stem cell transplant. V and J are TRBV24-1 and TRBJ1-5; D is ambiguous. This clonotype was obtained from a girl less than two years old who had a stem cell transplant for combined immunodeficiency, so the T cells may come from the graft donor. CDR3 DNA: TGTGCCACCAGTGCTGCAGGCCCAAATCAGCCCCAGCATTTT. Protein sequence: CATSAAGPNQPQHF.